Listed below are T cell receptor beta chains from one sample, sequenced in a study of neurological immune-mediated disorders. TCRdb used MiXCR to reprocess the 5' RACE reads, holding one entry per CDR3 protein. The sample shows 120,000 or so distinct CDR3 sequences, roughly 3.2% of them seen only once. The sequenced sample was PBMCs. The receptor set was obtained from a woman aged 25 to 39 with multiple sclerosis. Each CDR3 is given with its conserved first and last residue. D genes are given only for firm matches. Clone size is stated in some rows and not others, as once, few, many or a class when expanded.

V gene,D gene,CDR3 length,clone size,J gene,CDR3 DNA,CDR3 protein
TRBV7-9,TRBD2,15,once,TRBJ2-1,TGTGCCAGCAGCCTTAGCGGGGGGACCTACAATGAGCAGTTCTTC,CASSLSGGTYNEQFF
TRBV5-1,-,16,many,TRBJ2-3,TGCGCCAGCAGTCCCTCAGGGGAAGGAGGCACAGATACGCAGTATTTT,CASSPSGEGGTDTQYF
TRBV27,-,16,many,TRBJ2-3,TGTGCCAGCAGTTTTAGGCCCGCCATATACACAGATACGCAGTATTTT,CASSFRPAIYTDTQYF
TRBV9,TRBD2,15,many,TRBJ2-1,TGTGCCAGCAGCGGACTAGCGAACTCCTACAATGAGCAGTTCTTC,CASSGLANSYNEQFF
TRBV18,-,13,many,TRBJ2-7,TGTGCCAGCTCACCACGCAGGGGATGGGAGCAGTACTTC,CASSPRRGWEQYF
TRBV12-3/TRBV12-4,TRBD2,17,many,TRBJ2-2,TGTGCCAGCAGTTTCGTAGGGCTAGCGGGGATAGCCGGGGAGCTGTTTTTT,CASSFVGLAGIAGELFF
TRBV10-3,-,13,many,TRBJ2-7,TGTGCCATCCAAGGGACCGCCCCTGGGGAGCAGTACTTC,CAIQGTAPGEQYF
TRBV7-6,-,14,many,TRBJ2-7,TGTGCCAGCAGCCCAGAGGACAGCTCCTACGAGCAGTACTTC,CASSPEDSSYEQYF
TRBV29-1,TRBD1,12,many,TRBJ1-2,TGCAGCGTTGGACAGGGGCCGGATGGCTACACCTTC,CSVGQGPDGYTF
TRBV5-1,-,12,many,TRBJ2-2,TGCGCCAGCAGCTTGAATCCCGGGGAGCTGTTTTTT,CASSLNPGELFF
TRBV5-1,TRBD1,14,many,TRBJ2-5,TGCGCCAGCAGCCCTATGGGACAGGGTGAGACCCAGTACTTC,CASSPMGQGETQYF
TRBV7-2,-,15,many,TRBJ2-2,TGTGCCAGCAGCTTAAGGAGGATGAACACCGGGGAGCTGTTTTTT,CASSLRRMNTGELFF
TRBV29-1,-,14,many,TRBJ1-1,TGCAGCGTGAATTTTGGGAGAGTGAACACTGAAGCTTTCTTT,CSVNFGRVNTEAFF
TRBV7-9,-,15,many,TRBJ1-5,TGTGCCAGCAGCTTAGAAGGGAGTAGCAATCAGCCCCAGCATTTT,CASSLEGSSNQPQHF
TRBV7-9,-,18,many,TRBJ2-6,TGTGCCAGCAGCTTCCTAGGACAGCGATTCTCTGGGGCCAACGTCCTGACTTTC,CASSFLGQRFSGANVLTF
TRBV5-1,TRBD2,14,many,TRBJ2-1,TGCGCCAGCAGCTTGGGGACTAGCGGGGGGGCAGGGTTCTTC,CASSLGTSGGAGFF
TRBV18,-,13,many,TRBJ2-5,TGTGCCAGCTCATTCTTGGCAGGCGAGACCCAGTACTTC,CASSFLAGETQYF
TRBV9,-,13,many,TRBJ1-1,TGTGCCAGCAGCGAACAGGACAGTCATGAAGCTTTCTTT,CASSEQDSHEAFF
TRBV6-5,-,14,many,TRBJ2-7,TGTGCCAGCAGTTTCGCCGGGGCCTCCTACGAGCAGTACTTC,CASSFAGASYEQYF
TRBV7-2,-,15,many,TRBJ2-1,TGTGCCAGCAGCTTAGTAGGGACACCTTACAATGAGCAGTTCTTC,CASSLVGTPYNEQFF
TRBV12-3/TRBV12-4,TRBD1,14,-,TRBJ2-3,TGTGCCAGCAGGGACAGGACCCTTGGAGATACGCGGTATTTT,CASRDRTLGDTRYF
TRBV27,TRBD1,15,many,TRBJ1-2,TGTGCCAGCAGTCCCCACCGGGACAGGGACCATGGCTACACCTTC,CASSPHRDRDHGYTF
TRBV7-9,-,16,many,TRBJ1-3,TGTGCCAGGACTCCAGGGCTAAGCGATCCCGGAAACACCATATATTTT,CARTPGLSDPGNTIYF
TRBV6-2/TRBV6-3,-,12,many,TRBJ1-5,TGTGCCAGCAGCCCGATGCACCAGCCCCAGCATTTT,CASSPMHQPQHF
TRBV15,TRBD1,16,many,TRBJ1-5,TGTGCCACCAGCAGTCCGGGACAGGGAGTGGAGCAGCCCCAGCATTTT,CATSSPGQGVEQPQHF
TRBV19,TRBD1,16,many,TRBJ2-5,TGTGCCAGTAGTATTTCTGGGACAGGGGTGTGGGAGACCCAGTACTTC,CASSISGTGVWETQYF
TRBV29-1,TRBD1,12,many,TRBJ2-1,TGCAGCGTTGGGACAGGAGTCGCCCGGCAGTTCTTC,CSVGTGVARQFF
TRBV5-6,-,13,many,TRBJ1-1,TGTGCCAGCAGCTTGGACTGGAACACTGAAGCTTTCTTT,CASSLDWNTEAFF
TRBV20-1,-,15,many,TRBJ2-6,TGCAGTGCTAGCGGAGGGGGACCCGGGGCCAACGTCCTGACTTTC,CSASGGGPGANVLTF
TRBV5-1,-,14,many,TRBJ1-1,TGCGCCAGCAGCTTGTGGGCCTCTGGCACTGAAGCTTTCTTT,CASSLWASGTEAFF
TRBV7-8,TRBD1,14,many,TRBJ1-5,TGTGCCAGCAGCCAGGGGGGTGGTTATCAGCCCCAGCATTTT,CASSQGGGYQPQHF